The clone carrying this TCR beta chain was recorded at least ten times. What it binds is not known. TCRdb analysed the reads with MiXCR anew, one entry per CDR3 protein. The sample contains approximately 1,000,000 distinct CDR3 sequences, approximately 31% of which appear only once. This specimen comes from a study of T cell repertoires in cytomegalovirus infection. The source was cultured CD8+ T cells from PBMCs, collected from culture after CMV antigen stimulation. This receptor was identified in a human donor in good health (CMV status not recorded). Some clones in this sample may be carry-over from other donors' samples.

The CDR3 region has the DNA TGTGCCAGCAGCGACAATTACAATGAGCAGTTCTTC. Protein: CASSDNYNEQFF. The chain has TRBV7-2 and TRBJ2-1, with D uncertain. V was pared by 5 bases and J by 4 bases, with 6 bases between. There are 12 residues in the CDR3. Germline V CDR1 and CDR2: SGHTA, FQGNSA.